A selection of T cell receptor beta chains follows, all from one sample in a study of T cell clonotyping in hematopoietic cell transplantation. Sequencing used immunoSEQ multiplex PCR; TCRdb keeps in-frame clones, though not all of them. This sample carries 15,000 to 20,000 clones, over 75% of them seen once, and the ten largest clones take roughly 4.2%. Sample: PBMCs, taken 100 days after allogeneic stem cell transplant. The receptors derive from a male patient between 60 and 69 years old who had an allogeneic stem cell transplant from a related donor, so the T cells may come from the graft donor. Some clones in this sample may be carry-over from other donors' samples. Both conserved end residues are part of each CDR3. A D gene is named only where the DNA matches it firmly. Expanded clones are given a class, and other clones once, few, many or no size at all.

>13|.|TRBV5-1|TRBJ2-1|.
CASSLDYNNEQFF
TGCGCCAGCAGCTTGGACTATAACAATGAGCAGTTCTTC
>12|.|TRBV28|TRBJ2-7|.
CASSLSVGEQYF
TGTGCCAGCAGTTTGTCGGTTGGCGAGCAGTACTTC
>16|once|TRBV4-2|TRBJ1-6|.
CASSQGGAGRDSPLHF
TGTGCCAGCAGCCAAGGGGGGGCAGGGAGAGATTCACCCCTCCACTTT
>13|.|TRBV7-2|TRBJ2-2|.
CASGRGVDGELFF
TGTGCCAGCGGTAGGGGGGTGGACGGGGAGCTGTTTTTT
>18|.|TRBV5-1|TRBJ2-3|TRBD2
CASNLLGLAGGQGDTQYF
TGCGCCAGCAACCTCCTAGGGCTAGCGGGGGGGCAGGGAGATACGCAGTATTTT
>15|.|TRBV6-1|TRBJ2-2|TRBD1
CATTPGTEDAGELFF
TGTGCCACTACACCCGGGACAGAGGACGCCGGGGAGCTGTTTTTT
>17|.|TRBV4-3|TRBJ2-5|.
CASSPTTALGGQETQYF
TGCGCCAGCAGCCCAACTACGGCCCTCGGGGGCCAAGAGACCCAGTACTTC
>11|.|TRBV28|TRBJ2-7|.
CASNEGYEQYF
TGTGCCAGCAATGAGGGCTACGAGCAGTACTTC
>14|.|TRBV6-4|TRBJ2-2|TRBD1
CASSGQGDTGELFF
TGTGCCAGCAGCGGACAGGGGGACACCGGGGAGCTGTTTTTT
>13|.|TRBV9|TRBJ2-3|.
CASSVAPTDTQYF
TGTGCCAGCAGCGTAGCCCCGACGGATACGCAGTATTTT
>19|.|TRBV28|TRBJ2-5|.
CASSPAFFRGARYQETQYF
TGTGCCAGCAGTCCCGCTTTCTTCCGGGGAGCGAGGTACCAAGAGACCCAGTACTTC
>16|once|TRBV5-8|TRBJ2-6|.
CASNPVGASGANVLTF
TGTGCCAGCAACCCGGTGGGGGCCTCTGGGGCCAACGTCCTGACTTTC
>16|.|TRBV6-5|TRBJ2-2|TRBD2
CASSYSSAGETGELFF
TGTGCCAGCAGTTACTCGTCAGCGGGGGAAACCGGGGAGCTGTTTTTT
>16|.|TRBV9|TRBJ2-5|.
CASSVARGHLQETQYF
TGTGCCAGCAGCGTAGCTAGGGGACACCTCCAAGAGACCCAGTACTTC
>15|.|TRBV5-1|TRBJ2-2|.
CASSLNDLRTGELFF
TGCGCCAGCAGCTTGAATGATCTAAGAACCGGGGAGCTGTTTTTT
>13|.|TRBV11-3|TRBJ2-7|.
CASSLEGTYEQYF
TGTGCCAGCAGCTTAGAAGGGACCTACGAGCAGTACTTC
>13|.|TRBV7-9|TRBJ2-7|.
CASSPNQEYEQYF
TGTGCCAGCAGCCCAAACCAGGAGTACGAGCAGTACTTC
>13|.|TRBV5-4|TRBJ1-5|.
CASSKNSNQPQHF
TGTGCCAGCAGCAAAAATAGCAATCAGCCCCAGCATTTT
>15|.|TRBV18|TRBJ2-7|TRBD2
CASSELAGRSYEQYF
TGTGCCAGCTCAGAACTAGCGGGGAGGTCCTACGAGCAGTACTTC
>12|.|TRBV11-2|TRBJ1-2|.
CASSFVYGGYTF
TGTGCCAGCAGCTTCGTCTATGGCGGCTACACCTTC
>15|.|TRBV4-2|TRBJ2-7|.
CASSQDLGPLYEQYF
TGTGCCAGCAGCCAAGATCTAGGCCCTCTCTACGAGCAGTACTTC
>16|.|TRBV4-2|TRBJ1-6|.
CASSQAQGTGNSPLHF
TGTGCCAGCAGCCAGGCCCAGGGAACAGGCAATTCACCCCTCCACTTT
>18|.|TRBV5-1|TRBJ2-6|TRBD1
CASSLEGTGGAGANVLTF
TGCGCCAGCAGCTTGGAAGGGACAGGGGGCGCTGGGGCCAACGTCCTGACTTTC
>16|.|TRBV11-3|TRBJ2-1|.
CASSLDPGAGNNEQFF
TGTGCCAGCAGCTTAGACCCCGGGGCCGGGAACAATGAGCAGTTCTTC
>15|once|TRBV4-3|TRBJ1-2|.
CASSQVFAPNYGYTF
TGCGCCAGCAGCCAAGTTTTTGCCCCTAACTATGGCTACACCTTC
>13|.|TRBV30|TRBJ1-5|.
CAWTQDSNQPQHF
TGTGCCTGGACCCAGGACAGCAATCAGCCCCAGCATTTT
>14|.|TRBV19|TRBJ2-1|.
CASSWGGLGNEQFF
TGTGCCAGTAGTTGGGGGGGCTTAGGAAATGAGCAGTTCTTC
>16|.|TRBV19|TRBJ2-3|.
CASSIYAGASQDTQYF
TGTGCCAGTAGTATATATGCGGGGGCCTCTCAAGATACGCAGTATTTT
>15|.|TRBV7-2|TRBJ2-7|TRBD1
CASSLGGQASYEQYF
TGTGCCAGCAGCTTGGGTGGACAGGCCTCCTACGAGCAGTACTTC
>12|few|TRBV29-1|TRBJ2-5|.
CSVEWGRETQYF
TGCAGCGTTGAGTGGGGGCGGGAGACCCAGTACTTC
>15|.|TRBV6-6|TRBJ1-5|TRBD1
CASSREQGNNQPQHF
TGTGCCAGCAGCCGAGAACAGGGGAACAATCAGCCCCAGCATTTT
>15|.|TRBV7-2|TRBJ1-5|TRBD1
CASTIERGPNQPQHF
TGTGCCAGCACCATTGAGAGGGGGCCCAATCAGCCCCAGCATTTT
>15|.|TRBV7-7|TRBJ2-5|TRBD2
CASSFEAGRQETQYF
TGTGCCAGCAGCTTCGAAGCGGGGCGCCAAGAGACCCAGTACTTC
>16|.|TRBV4-2|TRBJ2-7|TRBD2
CASSRETSGGLYEQYF
TGTGCCAGCAGCCGGGAGACTAGCGGGGGCCTCTACGAGCAGTACTTC
>13|.|TRBV19|TRBJ2-2|.
CASWGSNTGELFF
TGTGCCAGCTGGGGTTCCAACACCGGGGAGCTGTTTTTT
>13|once|TRBV5-4|TRBJ1-6|.
CASSRGYNSPLHF
TGTGCCAGCAGCCGGGGGTATAATTCACCCCTCCACTTT
>15|.|TRBV5-1|TRBJ1-2|TRBD1
CASRPTGTGDYGYTF
TGCGCCAGCAGACCCACCGGGACAGGAGATTATGGCTACACCTTC
>13|.|TRBV6-5|TRBJ1-5|.
CASGRGSNQPQHF
TGTGCCAGCGGCCGGGGTAGCAATCAGCCCCAGCATTTT
>14|.|TRBV2|TRBJ2-2|.
CASTIAGVTGELFF
TGTGCCAGCACCATCGCGGGCGTTACCGGGGAGCTGTTTTTT
>13|.|TRBV6-1|TRBJ1-5|.
CASRIDSNQPQHF
TGTGCCAGCAGGATAGACAGCAATCAGCCCCAGCATTTT
>14|.|TRBV2|TRBJ2-7|TRBD2
CASKISGASGEQYF
TGTGCCAGCAAGATTAGCGGGGCCAGCGGCGAGCAGTACTTC
>13|.|TRBV5-1|TRBJ1-1|.
CASSLELNTEAFF
TGCGCCAGCAGCTTGGAATTGAACACTGAAGCTTTCTTT
>15|.|TRBV7-2|TRBJ2-2|.
CASSLAGPNTGELFF
TGTGCCAGCAGCTTAGCGGGGCCGAACACCGGGGAGCTGTTTTTT
>13|.|TRBV6-1|TRBJ1-5|.
CASSASIGQPQHF
TGTGCCAGCAGTGCGTCGATTGGTCAGCCCCAGCATTTT
>13|.|TRBV6-4|TRBJ1-1|.
CASSVNLGTEAFF
TGTGCCAGCAGTGTCAATCTGGGGACTGAAGCTTTCTTT
>13|.|TRBV5-4|TRBJ2-5|.
CASSRDPAETQYF
TGTGCCAGCAGCCGGGACCCTGCAGAGACCCAGTACTTC